The 4 T cell receptor beta chains given below trace back to one sample, sequenced in a study of identical twins. TCRdb called the 5' RACE reads again in MiXCR, with one record for every CDR3 protein. This table holds about 490,000 distinct CDR3 sequences, around 15% found once. These data also featured in a second study, about yellow fever vaccine responses in identical twins.

The sample taken for sequencing was CD4+ T cells sorted from blood. These receptors were obtained from a woman aged 18-29 years in good health.

The V call is TRBV14, the J call TRBJ2-7; D gene unclear. Germline loops: CDR1 SGHDN, CDR2 FVKESK. V lost 4 bases, J lost 6 bases, and 7 bases lay in between. The CDR3 runs to 11 residues. The CDR3 loop is CASSRVGEQYF. The CDR3 DNA is TGTGCCAGCAGCCGAGTTGGCGAGCAGTACTTC.

CDR3 sequence: CASSNNVGTSGRYEQYF. DNA of the CDR3: TGTGCCAGCAGCAATAACGTCGGGACTAGCGGGAGATACGAGCAGTACTTC. V usage is TRBV11-3 and J usage is TRBJ2-7; 14 nucleotides align to TRBD2. The CDR3 sequence is 17 residues long. The germline V gene has CDR1 SGHNT and CDR2 YENEEA. Trimming removed 5 bases from V and 4 bases from J; junction bases left unmatched: 10.

In this sample, this clonotype turned up a few times. The rearrangement uses TRBV24-1 and TRBJ2-2; 10 bases fit TRBD2. CDR3 size: 17 residues. V lost 3 bases and J lost 5; bases outside the gene matches: 8. The germline gives CDR1 KGHDR, CDR2 SFDVKD. The CDR3, as DNA: TGTGCCACCAGTGATAGAAGCGGGAGGGCCGGAACCGGGGAGCTGTTTTTT. The encoded protein is CATSDRSGRAGTGELFF.

This clonotype was counted only a few times. This sequence joins TRBV28 and TRBJ2-3; D not certain. The V and J ends lost 7 bases and 5 bases respectively, with 16 bases between them. Germline V gene sequence: CDR1 MDHEN, CDR2 SYDVKM. The length of the CDR3 is 14 residues. The CDR3: CASTPMGLRDTQYF. Here the CDR3 DNA reads TGTGCCAGCACCCCAATGGGGTTAAGAGATACGCAGTATTTT.